This T cell receptor beta chain was captured by sequencing in a study of blood T cell repertoires in COVID-19. As processed by the authors: Reference gene primer amplification yielded estimated nucleated cell counts. Using immunoSEQ multiplex PCR, the repertoire was profiled, and TCRdb retains in-frame clones only, with some absent. Clone size and V and J calls were adopted from that table, with D and trimming inferred from the DNA. This table has around 200,000 clones, about 88% appearing once. This CDR3 region has 14 residues. The origin of this receptor is a woman aged 40 to 50 with acute COVID-19. The sequencing sample was made of PBMCs or T cells enriched from blood (not recorded which). The chain combines TRBV21-1 with TRBJ2-7; TRBD2 is taken as the D call from the table, unchecked against the DNA. TRBV21-1 is shown as a pseudogene. This chain's CDR3 is CASSKEARVGEQYF. DNA of the CDR3: TGTGCCAGCAGCAAAGAGGCCCGGGTGGGCGAGCAGTACTTC.